The 13 T cell receptor beta chains below come from one sample, sequenced in a study of T cell responses to AZD1222 COVID-19 vaccine. Sequencing was performed with immunoSEQ multiplex PCR; in TCRdb, only in-frame clones are kept and a portion is missing. Counted here are over 130,000 clones, around 90% occurring once; the ten biggest clones make up 2.5% to 3.5%. The specimen was peripheral blood, collected 28 days after the second AZD1222 dose. The receptors come from an adult who received the AZD1222 COVID-19 vaccine.

V gene TRBV3-1 (or the pseudogene TRBV3-2) combines with J gene TRBJ1-2, with a tentative D call TRBD1 (5 bases). V lost 0 bases to trimming and J lost 13 bases, with 18 bases between them. The CDR3 runs 14 residues. CDR1 is LGHDT, CDR2 YNNKEL, per germline (reference sequence). CDR3 sequence: CASSQDWGSRGITF. The CDR3 region has the DNA TGTGCCAGCAGCCAAGATTGGGGGTCACGCGGCATCACCTTC.

The rearrangement links TRBV18 to TRBJ1-1; D may be TRBD1 (5 bases). The germline V gene encodes CDR1 KGHSH and CDR2 LQKENI. CDR3 length: 13 amino acids. V lost 2 bases and J lost 1, with 5 bases in between. In DNA form, the CDR3 reads TGTGCCAGCTCACCAGGGACGAACACTGAAGCTTTCTTT. Its protein is CASSPGTNTEAFF.

The chain employs TRBV5-6 and TRBJ2-1; 14 nucleotides align to TRBD2. The CDR3 totals 17 residues. Per germline, CDR1 SGHDT and CDR2 YYEEEE. V dropped 1 base and J dropped 4; count of bases not matched to a gene: 4. The CDR3 DNA reads TGTGCCAGCAGCTTGCAGACTAGCGGGAGGGCATACAATGAGCAGTTCTTC. Translation gives CASSLQTSGRAYNEQFF.

The chain joins TRBV30 to TRBJ1-5; 8 bases are a match to TRBD1. CDR1 is GTSNPN, CDR2 SVGIG, per germline (reference sequence). The ends lost 4 bases at V and 5 bases at J; junction bases unmatched: 4. The CDR3 has 13 residues. Here the CDR3 reads CAWKAGGHQPQHF. CDR3 bases: TGTGCCTGGAAGGCAGGGGGCCATCAGCCCCAGCATTTT.

The chain combines TRBV11-2 with TRBJ2-5, with no clear D. V dropped 5 bases and J dropped 2 bases, with 15 bases sitting between them. CDR3 size: 15 residues. Germline values: CDR1 SGHAT, CDR2 FQNNGV. As DNA, the CDR3 is TGTGCCAGCAGCCTCGCCCCGCAGCCTCAAGAGACCCAGTACTTC. Translated: CASSLAPQPQETQYF.

The J gene is TRBJ2-3, the V gene TRBV27; TRBD2 is a possible D gene (6 bases). Trimming shortened V by 3 bases and J by 3 bases, and 16 bases separated the two germline ends. The CDR3 sequence is 16 residues long. In germline, CDR1 is MNHEY, CDR2 SMNVEV (reference sequence). The CDR3 DNA sequence: TGTGCCAGCAGTTTTACGGGAGATGGGGGAACAGATACGCAGTATTTT. It is translated as CASSFTGDGGTDTQYF.

The chain uses TRBV28 and TRBJ1-1; perhaps TRBD1 as D (6 bases). CDR1 is MDHEN, CDR2 SYDVKM, per germline. This CDR3 has 15 residues. V lost 6 bases, J lost 2 bases, and 16 bases lay in between. CDR3 DNA: TGTGCCAGCAGCTCCCCACGGGGGCTAAACACTGAAGCTTTCTTT. It specifies CASSSPRGLNTEAFF.

The chain combines TRBV4-3 with TRBJ1-5; D unresolved. The germline V gene has CDR1 LGHNA and CDR2 YSLEER. V dropped 2 bases and J dropped 0 bases, with 8 bases sitting between them. The CDR3 loop spans 15 amino acids. This CDR3 reads CASSQFTDSNQPQHF. As DNA, the CDR3 is TGCGCCAGCAGCCAATTCACTGATAGCAATCAGCCCCAGCATTTT.

Note on this clone: This CDR3 is missing its conserved last phenylalanine or tryptophan, likely due to a read error. It is unclear where the CDR3 begins or ends on the DNA, so no DNA is shown, and the CDR3 is as TCRdb lists it. The chain combines TRBV11-2 with TRBJ1-2. CDR1 is SGHAT and CDR2 is FQNNGV in the germline V gene. The CDR3 is 12 residues long, ends included. This chain's CDR3 is CASSFKFKYFVS.

The chain combines TRBV5-1 with TRBJ2-5, with D uncertain. This CDR3 has 13 residues. CDR1 is SGHRS, CDR2 YFSETQ, per germline. Trimming removed 1 base at V and 3 bases at J, with 7 bases between. This CDR3 is CASSLIREETQYF. CDR3 coding DNA: TGCGCCAGCAGCTTGATCCGGGAAGAGACCCAGTACTTC.

For the CDR3, the DNA is TGTGCCAGCAGCTCGCTCAGGGAGACCCAGCCCCAGCATTTT. Amino acid sequence: CASSSLRETQPQHF. This chain connects TRBV7-2 to TRBJ1-5; weak D call: TRBD1 (5 bases). CDR3 length: 14 residues. V was shortened by 4 bases and J by 7 bases, with 14 bases between the two germline ends. Germline V CDR1 and CDR2: SGHTA, FQGNSA.

The chain links TRBV30 to TRBJ2-2; D remains ambiguous. In germline, CDR1 is GTSNPN, CDR2 SVGIG (reference sequence). V shed 2 bases and J shed 4 bases, with 14 bases lying between them. The CDR3 has 15 residues. CDR3 nucleotides: TGTGCCTGGAGTTCACCCGCTACCCGCACCGGGGAGCTGTTTTTT. It specifies CAWSSPATRTGELFF. The whole variable domain, remainder taken from reference TRBV30 and TRBJ2-2, is SQTIHQWPATLVQPVGSPLSLECTVEGTSNPNLYWYRQAAGRGLQLLFYSVGIGQISSEVPQNLSASRPQDRQFILSSKKLLLSDSGFYLCAWSSPATRTGELFFGEGSRLTVL.

The V and J genes are TRBV3-1 (or the pseudogene TRBV3-2) and TRBJ1-5, with D possibly matching TRBD1 (5 bases). CDR1 and CDR2 (germline): LGHDT, YNNKEL (reference sequence). Trimming left V 5 bases short and J 1 base short, with 9 bases between. This CDR3 has 14 residues. CDR3 nucleotides: TGTGCCAGCAGCATGGGGGAGAGCAATCAGCCCCAGCATTTT. As protein: CASSMGESNQPQHF.